A selection of T cell receptor beta chains follows, all from one sample in a study of CD8+ T cells in alopecia areata. Assay used: immunoSEQ multiplex PCR; TCRdb lists only in-frame clones, some missing. Seen here are a few hundred thousand clones, around 65% observed once, and the top ten hold 1% to 1.5%. Sequenced here: CD4+ T cells sorted from blood, sampled at week 44, from a patient treated with tofacitinib. The receptors shown here come from a human donor with alopecia areata. CDR3s include the opening cysteine and the closing phenylalanine or tryptophan. A D gene is named only where the DNA matches it firmly. Size is omitted from some rows. Given values are once, few, many or a class for expanded clones.

j_call: TRBJ2-7; clone_size: NA; d_call: NA; v_call: TRBV18; cdr3_aa: CASSPWGNYEQYF; cdr3_nt: TGTGCCAGCTCACCATGGGGAAACTACGAGCAGTACTTC
j_call: TRBJ1-1; clone_size: NA; d_call: TRBD1; v_call: TRBV7-9; cdr3_aa: CASSRETGGVSFTYF; cdr3_nt: TGTGCCAGCAGCAGGGAAACAGGGGGCGTCTCCTTCACTTACTTT
j_call: TRBJ2-3; clone_size: NA; d_call: TRBD2; v_call: TRBV11-2; cdr3_aa: CASSRLASSTDTQYF; cdr3_nt: TGTGCCAGCAGCAGACTAGCCTCTAGCACAGATACGCAGTATTTT
j_call: TRBJ1-2; clone_size: NA; d_call: NA; v_call: TRBV7-2; cdr3_aa: CASSLDNSKNYGYTF; cdr3_nt: TGTGCCAGCAGCTTGGATAACAGTAAAAACTATGGCTACACCTTC
j_call: TRBJ1-1; clone_size: NA; d_call: NA; v_call: TRBV30; cdr3_aa: CAWSGTEAFF; cdr3_nt: TGTGCCTGGTCGGGGACTGAAGCTTTCTTT
j_call: TRBJ2-6; clone_size: few; d_call: TRBD1; v_call: TRBV15; cdr3_aa: CATTGIGQGRSGANVLTF; cdr3_nt: TGTGCCACCACCGGAATAGGACAGGGTCGATCTGGGGCCAACGTCCTGACTTTC
j_call: TRBJ2-3; clone_size: NA; d_call: TRBD2; v_call: TRBV10-3; cdr3_aa: CAIMRASGTNTQYF; cdr3_nt: TGTGCCATCATGCGGGCTAGCGGTACAAATACGCAGTATTTT
j_call: TRBJ1-2; clone_size: NA; d_call: NA; v_call: TRBV29-1; cdr3_aa: CSVEGGRGYTF; cdr3_nt: TGCAGCGTTGAGGGGGGAAGGGGCTACACCTTC
j_call: TRBJ2-3; clone_size: few; d_call: NA; v_call: TRBV5-1; cdr3_aa: CASSAQGGSSKGDTQYF; cdr3_nt: TGCGCCAGCAGCGCCCAAGGCGGGTCATCAAAGGGAGATACGCAGTATTTT
j_call: TRBJ2-4; clone_size: once; d_call: NA; v_call: TRBV29-1; cdr3_aa: CSVENRRGFQAKNIQYF; cdr3_nt: TGCAGCGTTGAGAACAGGCGCGGTTTCCAAGCCAAAAACATTCAGTACTTC
j_call: TRBJ2-7; clone_size: few; d_call: NA; v_call: TRBV29-1; cdr3_aa: CSVVPERGRTYEQYF; cdr3_nt: TGCAGCGTTGTCCCCGAGAGGGGTAGGACCTACGAGCAGTACTTC
j_call: TRBJ2-7; clone_size: many; d_call: TRBD1; v_call: TRBV19; cdr3_aa: CASSPTGDEQYF; cdr3_nt: TGTGCCAGTAGCCCGACAGGGGACGAGCAGTACTTC
j_call: TRBJ1-2; clone_size: NA; d_call: TRBD1; v_call: TRBV9; cdr3_aa: CASSEHGQGDSSGYTF; cdr3_nt: TGTGCCAGCAGCGAGCATGGACAGGGGGATTCGAGTGGCTACACCTTC
j_call: TRBJ1-1; clone_size: NA; d_call: NA; v_call: TRBV29-1; cdr3_aa: CSVEGLYAGTEAFF; cdr3_nt: TGCAGCGTTGAAGGTCTGTATGCGGGGACTGAAGCTTTCTTT
j_call: TRBJ2-3; clone_size: NA; d_call: NA; v_call: TRBV27; cdr3_aa: CASSHTSTDTQYF; cdr3_nt: TGTGCCAGCAGTCACACTAGCACAGATACGCAGTATTTT
j_call: TRBJ2-5; clone_size: NA; d_call: TRBD2; v_call: TRBV18; cdr3_aa: CASSLGLAAQETQYF; cdr3_nt: TGTGCCAGCTCCCTGGGACTAGCGGCACAAGAGACCCAGTACTTC
j_call: TRBJ1-5; clone_size: NA; d_call: NA; v_call: TRBV10-2; cdr3_aa: CASSDSSSNQPQHF; cdr3_nt: TGCGCCAGCAGCGACAGTTCCAGCAATCAGCCCCAGCATTTT
j_call: TRBJ1-5; clone_size: NA; d_call: NA; v_call: TRBV30; cdr3_aa: CAWRDSRVGPQHF; cdr3_nt: TGTGCCTGGCGGGACTCCCGGGTAGGGCCCCAGCATTTT
j_call: TRBJ2-5; clone_size: NA; d_call: NA; v_call: TRBV29-1; cdr3_aa: CSEGDGASAQYF; cdr3_nt: TGCAGCGAGGGGGACGGGGCGTCAGCCCAGTACTTC
j_call: TRBJ2-3; clone_size: NA; d_call: NA; v_call: TRBV18; cdr3_aa: CASSPLDTQYF; cdr3_nt: TGTGCCAGCTCACCATTAGATACGCAGTATTTT
j_call: TRBJ2-7; clone_size: NA; d_call: TRBD1; v_call: TRBV29-1; cdr3_aa: CSVGTQGNEQYF; cdr3_nt: TGCAGCGTCGGAACACAGGGGAACGAGCAGTACTTC
j_call: TRBJ1-1; clone_size: few; d_call: NA; v_call: TRBV2; cdr3_aa: CASILNILGGIQAFF; cdr3_nt: TGTGCCAGCATTTTGAATATTTTGGGGGGCATTCAAGCTTTCTTT
j_call: TRBJ2-7; clone_size: NA; d_call: NA; v_call: TRBV29-1; cdr3_aa: CSVCLSSGEQYF; cdr3_nt: TGCAGCGTTTGCCTAAGCTCAGGGGAGCAGTACTTC
j_call: TRBJ2-1; clone_size: NA; d_call: NA; v_call: TRBV5-1; cdr3_aa: CASSLGELNNEQFF; cdr3_nt: TGCGCCAGCAGCTTGGGGGAGTTGAACAATGAGCAGTTCTTC
j_call: TRBJ2-1; clone_size: NA; d_call: TRBD2; v_call: TRBV18; cdr3_aa: CASSPRGSGGKDEQFF; cdr3_nt: TGTGCCAGCTCACCCCGGGGTAGCGGGGGGAAGGATGAGCAGTTCTTC
j_call: TRBJ2-7; clone_size: NA; d_call: NA; v_call: TRBV6-5; cdr3_aa: CDGARSGGWDYEQYF; cdr3_nt: TGCGACGGTGCCAGGTCGGGGGGCTGGGACTACGAGCAGTACTTC
j_call: TRBJ1-5; clone_size: NA; d_call: NA; v_call: TRBV7-8; cdr3_aa: CASSFAGYLNQPQHF; cdr3_nt: TGTGCCAGCAGCTTTGCAGGTTACCTCAATCAGCCCCAGCATTTT
j_call: TRBJ1-5; clone_size: NA; d_call: NA; v_call: TRBV15; cdr3_aa: CATRSGNRGNQPQHF; cdr3_nt: TGTGCCACTAGGAGCGGGAATCGCGGCAATCAGCCCCAGCATTTT
j_call: TRBJ2-2; clone_size: many; d_call: TRBD1; v_call: TRBV29-1; cdr3_aa: CSVLDDRVDTGELFF; cdr3_nt: TGCAGCGTTCTGGACGACAGGGTGGACACCGGGGAGCTGTTTTTT
j_call: TRBJ2-6; clone_size: NA; d_call: NA; v_call: TRBV4-3; cdr3_aa: CASSPSGSSGANVLTF; cdr3_nt: TGCGCCAGCAGCCCTTCAGGGAGCTCTGGGGCCAACGTCCTGACTTTC
j_call: TRBJ2-1; clone_size: NA; d_call: NA; v_call: TRBV27; cdr3_aa: CASIPGQGRNEQFF; cdr3_nt: TGTGCCAGCATTCCCGGTCAGGGACGGAATGAGCAGTTCTTC
j_call: TRBJ2-7; clone_size: NA; d_call: TRBD1; v_call: TRBV29-1; cdr3_aa: CSVLTGADEQYF; cdr3_nt: TGCAGCGTTCTAACAGGGGCCGACGAGCAGTACTTC
j_call: TRBJ2-2; clone_size: NA; d_call: TRBD1; v_call: TRBV6-1; cdr3_aa: CASRTGSVTGELFF; cdr3_nt: TGTGCCAGCAGGACAGGGTCTGTCACCGGGGAGCTGTTTTTT
j_call: TRBJ1-2; clone_size: once; d_call: NA; v_call: TRBV10-3; cdr3_aa: CAITGSGSYGYTF; cdr3_nt: TGTGCCATTACAGGGTCAGGCAGCTATGGCTACACCTTC
j_call: TRBJ2-2; clone_size: NA; d_call: NA; v_call: TRBV2; cdr3_aa: CASILEANTGELFF; cdr3_nt: TGTGCCAGCATCTTAGAGGCGAACACCGGGGAGCTGTTTTTT
j_call: TRBJ2-1; clone_size: NA; d_call: NA; v_call: TRBV29-1; cdr3_aa: CSVDLNGRDNEQFF; cdr3_nt: TGCAGCGTAGACCTAAACGGGAGAGACAATGAGCAGTTCTTC
j_call: TRBJ2-2; clone_size: NA; d_call: NA; v_call: TRBV7-2; cdr3_aa: CASSLEPTGELFF; cdr3_nt: TGTGCCAGCAGCTTAGAGCCCACCGGGGAGCTGTTTTTT
j_call: TRBJ1-1; clone_size: NA; d_call: NA; v_call: TRBV28; cdr3_aa: CASSYLPRVGWTEAFF; cdr3_nt: TGTGCCAGCAGCTACCTCCCCCGTGTTGGGTGGACTGAAGCTTTCTTT
j_call: TRBJ2-1; clone_size: NA; d_call: NA; v_call: TRBV29-1; cdr3_aa: CSVEDQTRSSYNEQFF; cdr3_nt: TGCAGCGTTGAAGATCAGACTCGCAGCTCCTACAATGAGCAGTTCTTC
j_call: TRBJ1-1; clone_size: NA; d_call: NA; v_call: TRBV5-1; cdr3_aa: CASSYVGSNTEAFF; cdr3_nt: TGCGCCAGCAGCTATGTAGGGTCGAACACTGAAGCTTTCTTT